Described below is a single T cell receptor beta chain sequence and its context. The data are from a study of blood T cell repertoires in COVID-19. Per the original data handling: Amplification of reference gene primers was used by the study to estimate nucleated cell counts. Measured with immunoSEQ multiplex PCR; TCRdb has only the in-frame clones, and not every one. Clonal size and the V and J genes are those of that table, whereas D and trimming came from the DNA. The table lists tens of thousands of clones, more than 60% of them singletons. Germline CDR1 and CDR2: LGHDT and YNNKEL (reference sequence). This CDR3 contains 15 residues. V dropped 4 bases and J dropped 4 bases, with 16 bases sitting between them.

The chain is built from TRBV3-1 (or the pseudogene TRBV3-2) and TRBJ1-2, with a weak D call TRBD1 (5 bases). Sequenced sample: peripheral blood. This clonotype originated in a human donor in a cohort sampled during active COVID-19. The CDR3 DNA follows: TGTGCCAGCAGCCCGACAGTCGGGCAACTCTATGGCTACACCTTC. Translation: CASSPTVGQLYGYTF.